The 8 T cell receptor beta chains reported below all come from one sample, sequenced in a study of T cell responses to AZD1222 COVID-19 vaccine. Data came from immunoSEQ multiplex PCR; TCRdb stores just in-frame clones and leaves some out. The data contain 100,000 to 150,000 clones, 93% of them seen just once; the ten biggest clones take up roughly 5.9%. The sample was peripheral blood, taken on day 0 of AZD1222 vaccination. These receptor sequences come from an adult in good health.

The V and J genes are TRBV6-6 and TRBJ2-7; the match to TRBD1 covers 7 bases. The germline CDR1 and CDR2 sequences are MNHNY and SVGAGI (reference sequence). The CDR3 consists of 14 residues. With 0 bases clipped from V and 5 bases from J, the junction kept 4 bases outside the gene matches. This chain's CDR3 is CASSYSKGADEQYF. CDR3 coding DNA: TGTGCCAGCAGTTACTCGAAGGGGGCAGACGAGCAGTACTTC.

The V and J genes are TRBV5-1 and TRBJ2-1; D is undetermined. The V end lost 0 bases, the J end lost 4 bases, and 8 bases lay between the germline ends. This CDR3 comprises 14 residues. The germline V gene encodes CDR1 SGHRS and CDR2 YFSETQ. The CDR3 spells CASSLGQEYNEQFF. Written as DNA, the CDR3 is TGCGCCAGCAGCTTGGGGCAGGAATACAATGAGCAGTTCTTC.

The V and J genes are TRBV28 and TRBJ2-2, with TRBD2 matching over 7 bases. Losses at the gene ends were 5 bases for V and 4 bases for J; bases not matched to a gene: 13. This CDR3 has 17 residues. Germline values: CDR1 MDHEN, CDR2 SYDVKM. This CDR3 is CASSAGKREIRTGELFF. CDR3 nucleotide sequence: TGTGCCAGCAGTGCGGGGAAGCGGGAAATTCGCACCGGGGAGCTGTTTTTT.

The V gene is TRBV27, the J gene TRBJ2-7, with TRBD1 identical over 8 bases. V gave up 3 bases and J gave up 3 bases; unmatched junction bases: 7. Germline-derived CDR1 and CDR2 are MNHEY and SMNVEV (reference sequence). The CDR3 loop spans 15 amino acids. In DNA, the CDR3 is TGTGCCAGCAGTTTCGCCGGGACAGGAGGCTACGAGCAGTACTTC. This sequence encodes CASSFAGTGGYEQYF.

This clone was found once. The J gene is TRBJ1-5, the V gene TRBV6-1, with a weak D call TRBD1 (5 bases). The germline V gene encodes CDR1 MNHNS and CDR2 SASEGT. V lost 2 bases to trimming and J lost 0 bases, with 11 bases between them. This CDR3 has 16 amino acids. CDR3 coding DNA: TGTGCCAGCAGTGAATGGGGGGGGAATAGCAATCAGCCCCAGCATTTT. Its translation: CASSEWGGNSNQPQHF.

The chain joins TRBV5-1 to TRBJ2-7; the D gene is possibly TRBD1 (6 bases). This CDR3 is 14 amino acids long. Trimming shortened V by 3 bases and J by 3 bases, and 13 bases separated the two germline ends. Looked up from germline, CDR1 is SGHRS and CDR2 is YFSETQ. This CDR3 reads CASSSTGSIYEQYF. The CDR3 nucleotides read TGCGCCAGCAGCTCCACAGGGTCCATCTACGAGCAGTACTTC.

In its sample, this clone was seen once. The CDR3 DNA reads TGCGCCAGCAGCGCGCAGTTTAATGAAAAACTGTTTTTT. Its protein is CASSAQFNEKLFF. The rearrangement uses TRBV5-1 and TRBJ1-4, with no clear D. The CDR3 is 13 amino acids. The V gene lost 4 bases and the J gene lost 4 bases, with 8 bases spanning the gap. CDR1 is SGHRS, CDR2 YFSETQ, per germline.

This clone has only one observation. The rearrangement links TRBV5-4 to TRBJ1-2; 8 bases fit TRBD1. V lost 1 base to trimming and J lost 8 bases; unmatched junction nucleotides: 10. The CDR3 covers 15 residues. The germline gives CDR1 SGHNT, CDR2 YYREEE (reference sequence). CDR3 in DNA: TGTGCCAGCAGCTTGATCCACGGACAGGGTGGAGGCTACACCTTC. This gives the protein CASSLIHGQGGGYTF.